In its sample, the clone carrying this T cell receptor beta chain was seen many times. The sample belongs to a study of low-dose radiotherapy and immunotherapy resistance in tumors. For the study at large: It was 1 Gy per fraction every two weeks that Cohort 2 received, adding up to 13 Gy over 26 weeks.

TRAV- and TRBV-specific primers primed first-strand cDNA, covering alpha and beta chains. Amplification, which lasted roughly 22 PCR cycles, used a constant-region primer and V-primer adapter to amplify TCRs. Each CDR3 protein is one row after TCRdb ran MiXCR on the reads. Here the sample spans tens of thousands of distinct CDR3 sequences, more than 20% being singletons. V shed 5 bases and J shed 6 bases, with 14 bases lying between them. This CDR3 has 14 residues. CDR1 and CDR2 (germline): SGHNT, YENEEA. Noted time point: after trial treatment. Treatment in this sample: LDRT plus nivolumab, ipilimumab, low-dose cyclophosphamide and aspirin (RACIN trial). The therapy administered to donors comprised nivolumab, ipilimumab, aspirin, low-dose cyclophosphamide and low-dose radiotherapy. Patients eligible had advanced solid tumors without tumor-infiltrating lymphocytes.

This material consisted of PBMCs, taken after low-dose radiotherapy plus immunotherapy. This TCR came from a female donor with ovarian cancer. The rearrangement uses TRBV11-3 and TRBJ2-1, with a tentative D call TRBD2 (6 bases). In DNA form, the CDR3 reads TGTGCCAGCAGCCCCCGTACTAGCACCAATGAGCAGTTCTTC. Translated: CASSPRTSTNEQFF.